The 18 T cell receptor beta chains reported below all come from one sample, sequenced in a study of blood T cell repertoires in COVID-19. Generated by immunoSEQ multiplex PCR, the TCRdb table keeps only in-frame clones and is missing some. This sample has 120,000 to 150,000 clones, with 70% to 90% found just once. The sample consisted of peripheral blood. Receptor source: a human donor with acute or convalescent COVID-19. The donor label of this sample is uncertain.

The chain combines TRBV6-5 with TRBJ1-1; weak D call: TRBD1 (6 bases). Trimming shortened V by 9 bases and J by 4 bases, and 21 bases separated the two germline ends. The CDR3 is made up of 15 amino acids. CDR1 and CDR2 from the germline V gene are MNHEY and SVGAGI. This CDR3 is CASNRGSKVFTEAFF. CDR3 DNA: TGTGCCAGTAATAGGGGGAGTAAGGTATTCACTGAAGCTTTCTTT.

This clone was seen more than once but under ten times. The V call is TRBV2, the J call TRBJ1-2; 7 positions agree with TRBD1. V shed 8 bases, J shed 4 bases, and the junction held 7 bases outside the gene matches. The CDR3 runs 13 residues. Germline V gene lookup returns CDR1 SNHLY and CDR2 FYNNEI. CDR3 residues: CASSPTGPYGYTF. The CDR3 DNA reads TGTGCCAGCTCCCCGACAGGGCCCTATGGCTACACCTTC.

The chain employs TRBV6-1 and TRBJ2-2, with TRBD2 matching over 11 bases. Germline lookup yields CDR1 MNHNS and CDR2 SASEGT. The CDR3 length is 17 residues. Germline trimming cut 0 bases from V and 5 bases from J; bases unmatched to any gene: 5. This CDR3 reads CASSEASGGARTGELFF. CDR3 coding DNA: TGTGCCAGCAGTGAAGCTAGCGGGGGGGCCAGGACCGGGGAGCTGTTTTTT.

V is TRBV4-3 and J is TRBJ1-1; no definite D call. CDR1 and CDR2 from the germline V gene are LGHNA and YSLEER. V shed 1 base and J shed 10 bases, with 22 bases lying between them. This CDR3 has 16 amino acids. The CDR3 reads CASSQVPLRRDVGAFF. In nucleotides, the CDR3 is TGCGCCAGCAGCCAAGTCCCTCTGCGGAGGGATGTAGGAGCTTTCTTT.

The chain has TRBV6-1 and TRBJ2-1; tentative D call: TRBD2 (5 bases). CDR1 MNHNS and CDR2 SASEGT come from the germline V gene. Trimming took 2 bases from V and 1 from J, leaving 9 bases between them. The CDR3 is 15 amino acids. This CDR3 reads CASSENSVSYNEQFF. The CDR3 coding sequence is TGTGCCAGCAGTGAAAATAGCGTTTCCTACAATGAGCAGTTCTTC.

The chain couples TRBV7-3 to TRBJ2-1, with TRBD1 matching over 12 bases. This CDR3 has 14 amino acids. The J segment lost 10 bases and the V segment lost 5 bases, leaving 6 bases of the junction unmatched. Germline-derived CDR1 and CDR2 are SGHTA and FQGTGA. Written as DNA, the CDR3 is TGTGCCAGCAGCCCGGGACAGGGGGCTGGAGAGCAGTTCTTC. It codes for CASSPGQGAGEQFF.

The chain has TRBV28 and TRBJ2-6, with a possible D match to TRBD2 (6 bases). Trimming left V 5 bases short and J 1 base short, with 21 bases between. The CDR3 length is 19 residues. CDR1 and CDR2 (germline): MDHEN, SYDVKM. Written as DNA, the CDR3 is TGTGCCAGCAGTCCTCCGGGAGCCGGTGGGCTTTCTGGGGCCAACGTCCTGACTTTC. As protein: CASSPPGAGGLSGANVLTF.

This clone was recorded once. This chain connects TRBV4-2 to TRBJ2-2; 9 bases are shared with TRBD1. The CDR3 extends over 16 amino acids. V lost 0 bases to trimming and J lost 3 bases; unmatched junction nucleotides: 2. Germline V gene lookup returns CDR1 LGHNA and CDR2 YNFKEQ. The CDR3 loop reads CASSQETGGYTGELFF. Here the CDR3 DNA reads TGTGCCAGCAGCCAAGAAACAGGGGGCTACACCGGGGAGCTGTTTTTT.

The rearrangement joins TRBV11-2 to TRBJ1-2, with a weak D call TRBD1 (6 bases). The CDR3 runs 18 residues. Germline CDR1 is SGHAT and CDR2 is FQNNGV. V lost 1 base to trimming and J lost 1 base, with 19 bases between them. In DNA, the CDR3 is TGTGCCAGCAGCTTAGGGCGCTATTTGAGACAGGATAACTATGGCTACACCTTC. Protein: CASSLGRYLRQDNYGYTF.

The V and J genes are TRBV5-4 and TRBJ2-1; possible D gene TRBD2, 5 bases. The CDR3 spans 15 residues. Trimming left V 3 bases short and J 3 bases short, with 13 bases between. CDR1 is SGHNT, CDR2 YYREEE, per germline (reference sequence). CDR3: CASSSGSGDYNEQFF. The CDR3 DNA is TGTGCCAGCAGCTCTGGTTCCGGGGACTACAATGAGCAGTTCTTC.

The sample holds one count of this clone. This chain joins TRBV6-5 and TRBJ2-4; D is unclear. Per the germline V gene, CDR1 is MNHEY and CDR2 is SVGAGI. Trimming left V 7 bases short and J 6 bases short, with 13 bases between. The CDR3 runs 13 residues. CDR3 amino acids: CASTHPNRNIQYF. The CDR3 nucleotides read TGTGCCAGCACCCACCCCAACAGAAACATTCAGTACTTC.

The chain links TRBV28 to TRBJ1-4; D might be TRBD1 (5 bases). The CDR3 runs 15 residues. Germline V gene sequence: CDR1 MDHEN, CDR2 SYDVKM. The V end lost 6 bases, the J end lost 5 bases, and 16 bases lay between the germline ends. The CDR3 DNA sequence: TGTGCCAGCAGCAAATCGCGGGGGATCAATGAAAAACTGTTTTTT. This sequence encodes CASSKSRGINEKLFF.

CDR3 bases: TGTGCCAGCAGCCGGGACTTACTGAGCTACAATGAGCAGTTCTTC. This translates into CASSRDLLSYNEQFF. This chain connects TRBV6-5 to TRBJ2-1, with D maybe TRBD2 (6 bases). Deletions cut 6 bases from V and 3 bases from J, with 15 bases between. This CDR3 contains 15 residues. Germline values: CDR1 MNHEY, CDR2 SVGAGI.

This clone was recorded only once. This CDR3 reads CASSLNRVEQFF. The DNA for the CDR3 is TGCGCCAGCAGTCTGAACAGGGTTGAGCAGTTCTTC. The genes are TRBV5-1 and TRBJ2-1; D may be TRBD1 (6 bases). The CDR3 covers 12 residues. V was pared by 5 bases and J by 9 bases, with 12 bases between. The germline gives CDR1 SGHRS, CDR2 YFSETQ.

The CDR3 nucleotides are TGTGCCAGCAGCCCTCGCGAGGTGGAGACCCAGTACTTC. This gives the protein CASSPREVETQYF. The V gene is TRBV11-2, the J gene TRBJ2-5; D not certain. The CDR3 is 13 residues long. Per the germline V gene, CDR1 is SGHAT and CDR2 is FQNNGV. With 5 bases removed from V and 5 bases from J, the gap between germline ends came to 12 bases.

The V call is TRBV7-8, the J call TRBJ2-2; possible D gene TRBD2, 5 bases. CDR3 size: 13 residues. The germline V gene encodes CDR1 SGHVS and CDR2 FQNEAQ. V gave up 3 bases and J gave up 8 bases, with 10 bases separating them. The CDR3 is CASSFLGEGELFF. In DNA, the CDR3 is TGTGCCAGCAGCTTTTTGGGAGAGGGGGAGCTGTTTTTT.

The gene calls are TRBV19 and TRBJ1-2; 8 nucleotides line up with TRBD1. CDR3 size: 14 residues. Germline values: CDR1 LNHDA, CDR2 SQIVND (reference sequence). With 5 bases clipped from V and 4 bases from J, the junction kept 6 bases outside the gene matches. CDR3 in amino acids: CASSFPGGSYGYTF. CDR3 bases: TGTGCCAGTAGTTTTCCAGGGGGCTCCTATGGCTACACCTTC. Complete variable domain (other parts from reference TRBV19 and TRBJ1-2): DGGITQSPKYLFRKEGQNVTLSCEQNLNHDAMYWYRQDPGQGLRLIYYSQIVNDFQKGDIAEGYSVSREKKESFPLTVTSAQKNPTAFYLCASSFPGGSYGYTFGSGTRLTVV.

The chain is built from TRBV27 and TRBJ2-5, with 7 bases fitting TRBD2. This CDR3 spans 16 amino acids. V shed 6 bases, J shed 0 bases, and the junction held 10 bases outside the gene matches. CDR1 is MNHEY, CDR2 SMNVEV, per germline (reference sequence). The CDR3 nucleotides are TGTGCCAGCAGCGGGGGGTCAGCCTATTACCAAGAGACCCAGTACTTC. Translating gives CASSGGSAYYQETQYF.